The 31 T cell receptor beta chains below were found in one sample sequenced in a study of shared clonotypes between healthy human individuals. Naive CD8 cells were CD45RO-negative, positively selected for CCR7, excluding terminally differentiated effector memory CD45RA+ cells. The protocol was immunoSEQ multiplex PCR, while the TCRdb copy is restricted to in-frame clones and leaves out a portion. Seen here are around 2,000,000 clones, approximately 94% observed once, and the top ten hold 0.9% to 1.3%. Material for sequencing was naive CD8+ T cells sorted from blood. These receptors were taken from a man in his late teens or twenties in good health.

The gene calls are TRBV10-1 and TRBJ2-6; tentatively, D is TRBD2 (7 bases). CDR3 length: 17 amino acids. Per the germline V gene, CDR1 is WNHNN and CDR2 is SYGVQD (reference sequence). Trimming removed 7 bases from V and 4 bases from J, with 20 bases in between. CDR3 loop: CASKGLGGAGGANVLTF. In nucleotides, the CDR3 is TGCGCCAGCAAGGGTTTGGGGGGGGCCGGAGGGGCCAACGTCCTGACTTTC.

CDR3 DNA sequence: TGCGCCAGCAGTGACAGGGCCGAGCAGTACTTC. This gives the protein CASSDRAEQYF. This rearrangement joins TRBV4-1 to TRBJ2-7, with 7 bases aligning to TRBD1. V lost 6 bases and J lost 6; bases outside the gene matches: 2. The CDR3 sequence is 11 residues long. Looked up from germline, CDR1 is MGHRA and CDR2 is YSYEKL.

Regarding this clone: The identical CDR3 is also encoded by other nucleotide sequences in the sample. The chain employs TRBV6-1 and TRBJ2-7, with 8 bases matching TRBD2. Per germline, CDR1 MNHNS and CDR2 SASEGT. The J segment lost 3 bases and the V segment lost 1 base, leaving 2 bases of the junction unmatched. This CDR3 spans 14 amino acids. CDR3 DNA: TGTGCCAGCAGTGAAGGACTAGCGTTCTACGAGCAGTACTTC. Translated, it gives CASSEGLAFYEQYF.

This chain links TRBV7-9 with TRBJ2-2; D uncertain. The V gene's germline CDR1 is SEHNR and CDR2 FQNEAQ (reference sequence). CDR3 length equals 11 residues. V lost 7 bases to trimming and J lost 7 bases, with 7 bases between them. Here the CDR3 DNA reads TGTGCCAGCACCTTCGACGGGGAGCTGTTTTTT. Its translation: CASTFDGELFF. Supplemented by reference TRBV7-9 and TRBJ2-2, the full variable domain reads DTGVSQNPRHKITKRGQNVTFRCDPISEHNRLYWYRQTLGQGPEFLTYFQNEAQLEKSRLLSDRFSAERPKGSFSTLEIQRTEQGDSAMYLCASTFDGELFFGEGSRLTVL.

The chain employs TRBV7-9 and TRBJ2-2, with D possibly matching TRBD1 (7 bases). CDR1 SEHNR and CDR2 FQNEAQ come from the germline V gene (reference sequence). The V end lost 5 bases, the J end lost 2 bases, and 12 bases lay between the germline ends. The CDR3 is 15 amino acids. The CDR3 here is CASSVTGTNTGELFF. The CDR3 nucleotides read TGTGCCAGCAGCGTGACAGGGACTAACACCGGGGAGCTGTTTTTT.

V usage is TRBV27 and J usage is TRBJ2-5; the D gene is possibly TRBD2 (5 bases). V lost 5 bases and J 1 base, leaving 11 bases between the germline ends. The CDR3 is made up of 14 amino acids. Germline values: CDR1 MNHEY, CDR2 SMNVEV (reference sequence). CDR3 in amino acids: CASSPLEAQETQYF. In DNA form, the CDR3 reads TGTGCCAGCAGTCCCCTGGAGGCCCAAGAGACCCAGTACTTC.

The rearrangement joins TRBV5-1 to TRBJ2-3; tentatively, D is TRBD1 or TRBD2 (5 bases each). Between the trimmed V and J ends, which lost 2 bases and 6 bases, there was a span of 22 bases. Germline lookup yields CDR1 SGHRS and CDR2 YFSETQ. This CDR3 spans 17 amino acids. This chain's CDR3 is CASSFSPGQRVIDTQYF. The CDR3 DNA reads TGCGCCAGCAGCTTCTCGCCGGGGCAGCGTGTTATTGATACGCAGTATTTT.

This chain links TRBV6-1 with TRBJ2-6; D is unclear. Germline values: CDR1 MNHNS, CDR2 SASEGT. Deletions cut 3 bases from V and 4 bases from J, with 16 bases between. The CDR3 is 17 residues long. The CDR3 nucleotides read TGTGCCAGCAGTGAGATCTTAATCCCCTCGGGGGCCAACGTCCTGACTTTC. Residues: CASSEILIPSGANVLTF.

This sequence joins TRBV6-4 and TRBJ2-1, with 11 bases identical to TRBD1. The CDR3 has 17 residues. In germline, CDR1 is MRHNA, CDR2 SNTAGT. V lost 4 bases and J lost 2; bases outside the gene matches: 7. In DNA, the CDR3 is TGTGCCAGCAGTGCCGGGACAGGGGGTTATGCCTACAATGAGCAGTTCTTC. Translated: CASSAGTGGYAYNEQFF.

The V and J genes are TRBV5-3 and TRBJ1-4; D unclear. TRBV5-3 qualifies as an ORF whose function is uncertain. Between the trimmed V and J ends, which lost 0 bases and 0 bases, there was a span of 18 bases. CDR3 size: 19 residues. CDR3 loop: CARSLDFPAGFATNEKLFF. DNA for the CDR3: TGTGCCAGAAGCTTGGACTTCCCGGCGGGCTTTGCAACTAATGAAAAACTGTTTTTT.

V is TRBV7-2 and J is TRBJ1-1, with TRBD1 as a possible D gene (5 bases). The germline CDR1 and CDR2 sequences are SGHTA and FQGNSA. The CDR3 runs 15 residues. Trimming took off 5 bases at V and 6 bases at J, with 19 bases between the two ends. The CDR3 loop reads CASSPLWGIYAEAFF. The CDR3 coding sequence is TGTGCCAGCAGCCCGCTTTGGGGGATTTACGCTGAAGCTTTCTTT. Variable domain in full (rest from reference TRBV7-2 and TRBJ1-1): GAGVSQSPSNKVTEKGKDVELRCDPISGHTALYWYRQSLGQGLEFLIYFQGNSAPDKSGLPSDRFSAERTGGSVSTLTIQRTQQEDSAVYLCASSPLWGIYAEAFFGQGTRLTVV.

The chain recombines TRBV16 with TRBJ2-7; D assignment may be TRBD1 or TRBD2 (6 bases each). CDR3 length: 14 amino acids. V was clipped by 4 bases and J by 3 bases, with 13 bases between them. Germline assignment: CDR1 KGHSY and CDR2 FQNENV. CDR3 coding DNA: TGTGCCAGCAGCCCCCGTGGAGGGGGCTACGAGCAGTACTTC. This translates into CASSPRGGGYEQYF.

The V and J genes are TRBV27 and TRBJ2-1; D remains unclear. Germline CDR1 reads MNHEY; CDR2 reads SMNVEV (reference sequence). Trimming took off 7 bases at V and 4 bases at J, with 20 bases between the two ends. The CDR3 covers 16 residues. CDR3: CASTYSTGVAYNEQFF. The DNA for the CDR3 is TGTGCCAGCACCTACTCCACCGGAGTAGCTTACAATGAGCAGTTCTTC.

The rearrangement joins TRBV4-3 to TRBJ1-1; D is ambiguous. CDR1 and CDR2 (germline): LGHNA, YSLEER. This CDR3 spans 15 amino acids. V lost 0 bases and J 3 bases, leaving 11 bases between the germline ends. CDR3 coding DNA: TGCGCCAGCAGCCAAGATCGAATGCAGTACACTGAAGCTTTCTTT. This codes for CASSQDRMQYTEAFF.

Only a few counts were recorded for this clone. The rearrangement joins TRBV9 to TRBJ1-6; TRBD1 might be the D (5 bases). The CDR3 contains 14 residues. CDR1 and CDR2 from the germline V gene are SGDLS and YYNGEE. V lost 3 bases, J lost 4 bases, and 8 bases lay in between. This chain's CDR3 is CASSEAGYNSPLHF. CDR3 nucleotides: TGTGCCAGCAGCGAAGCAGGGTATAATTCACCCCTCCACTTT.

V is TRBV6-1 and J is TRBJ1-4; a possible D gene is TRBD1 (5 bases). The CDR3 sequence is 19 residues long. Germline values: CDR1 MNHNS, CDR2 SASEGT. Deletions cut 4 bases from V and 0 bases from J, with 21 bases between. CDR3 region: CASSGEYVIGAATNEKLFF. The CDR3, as DNA: TGTGCCAGCAGTGGGGAATACGTTATTGGGGCCGCAACTAATGAAAAACTGTTTTTT.

The chain carries TRBV9 and TRBJ2-2; the D gene is possibly TRBD1 (6 bases). Trimming pared 0 bases from V and 4 bases from J, leaving 10 bases between. The length of the CDR3 is 15 residues. Germline CDR1 and CDR2: SGDLS and YYNGEE. The CDR3 spells CASSVGGGSTGELFF. CDR3 bases: TGTGCCAGCAGCGTAGGAGGGGGAAGCACCGGGGAGCTGTTTTTT. Looking up the rest from reference TRBV9 and TRBJ2-2 gives the full variable domain: DSGVTQTPKHLITATGQRVTLRCSPRSGDLSVYWYQQSLDQGLQFLIQYYNGEERAKGNILERFSAQQFPDLHSELNLSSLELGDSALYFCASSVGGGSTGELFFGEGSRLTVL.

The CDR3 nucleotides are TGTGCCAGCAGCTTAGTAGCGGAACAAGAGACCCAGTACTTC. It encodes CASSLVAEQETQYF. V usage is TRBV11-2 and J usage is TRBJ2-5, with D possibly TRBD2 on 6 matching bases. Germline lookup yields CDR1 SGHAT and CDR2 FQNNGV. This CDR3 region has 14 residues. V lost 1 base to trimming and J lost 2 bases, with 8 bases between them.

CDR3 protein: CASHKTSGVTDTQYF. CDR3 nucleotide sequence: TGTGCCAGCCACAAGACTAGCGGGGTAACAGATACGCAGTATTTT. The chain recombines TRBV9 with TRBJ2-3; the match to TRBD2 covers 11 bases. The CDR3 covers 15 residues. Germline values: CDR1 SGDLS, CDR2 YYNGEE. Trimming at V came to 7 bases and at J to 3 bases, leaving 7 bases not matched to a gene. Full variable domain (missing parts from reference TRBV9 and TRBJ2-3): DSGVTQTPKHLITATGQRVTLRCSPRSGDLSVYWYQQSLDQGLQFLIQYYNGEERAKGNILERFSAQQFPDLHSELNLSSLELGDSALYFCASHKTSGVTDTQYFGPGTRLTVL.

V and J are TRBV30 and TRBJ2-1; 8 positions match TRBD2. CDR1 is GTSNPN and CDR2 is SVGIG in the germline V gene (reference sequence). Losses at the gene ends were 0 bases for V and 9 bases for J; bases not matched to a gene: 4. CDR3 size: 13 residues. CDR3 region: CAWSVGSGAEQFF. The CDR3 DNA is TGTGCCTGGAGTGTGGGTAGCGGGGCTGAGCAGTTCTTC.

This chain links TRBV29-1 with TRBJ1-2; tentatively, D is TRBD1 (6 bases). The length of the CDR3 is 13 residues. Trimming pared 0 bases from V and 6 bases from J, leaving 11 bases between. Germline V gene data show CDR1 as SQVTM and CDR2 as ANQGSEA. CDR3 sequence reads: CSVEDRDTDGYTF. CDR3 DNA sequence: TGCAGCGTTGAAGATCGGGACACCGATGGCTACACCTTC.

This chain connects TRBV6-6 to TRBJ1-5; 9 bases map to TRBD1. CDR3 size: 16 residues. Germline trimming cut 2 bases from V and 5 bases from J; bases unmatched to any gene: 7. Germline CDR1 reads MNHNY; CDR2 reads SVGAGI (reference sequence). In nucleotides, the CDR3 is TGTGCCAGCAGTTACCCTCCCACAGGGGGCTATCAGCCCCAGCATTTT. It translates to CASSYPPTGGYQPQHF.

V is TRBV5-4 and J is TRBJ2-1, with D unclear. The CDR3 runs to 17 residues. V was cut by 3 bases and J by 3 bases, with 19 bases left in between. The germline gives CDR1 SGHNT, CDR2 YYREEE (reference sequence). The CDR3: CASSWEPGPQDYNEQFF. The CDR3 nucleotides read TGTGCCAGCAGCTGGGAACCGGGCCCCCAAGACTACAATGAGCAGTTCTTC.

The chain combines TRBV10-3 with TRBJ2-1, with 9 bases that match TRBD2. CDR3 length: 14 amino acids. CDR1 and CDR2 (germline): ENHRY, SYGVKD. The trim removed 5 bases at V and 7 bases at J, leaving 6 bases unmatched. Here the CDR3 reads CAISFGLALNEQFF. CDR3 DNA: TGTGCCATCAGTTTCGGACTAGCGTTGAATGAGCAGTTCTTC.

This chain uses TRBV5-1 with TRBJ2-1; 8 positions match TRBD2. Losses at the gene ends were 1 base for V and 3 bases for J; bases not matched to a gene: 6. Germline loops: CDR1 SGHRS, CDR2 YFSETQ. This CDR3 has 16 amino acids. For the CDR3, the DNA is TGCGCCAGCAGCTTGCTGACTAGCGCCTTCTACAATGAGCAGTTCTTC. Its protein product is CASSLLTSAFYNEQFF.

CDR3 DNA sequence: TGTGCCTGGAGTTCCTCCGGGCAGGGAGCTAACTATGGCTACACCTTC. Translation gives CAWSSSGQGANYGYTF. The rearrangement links TRBV30 to TRBJ1-2; D is possibly TRBD1 (5 bases). The V end lost 2 bases, the J end lost 0 bases, and 16 bases lay between the germline ends. In germline, CDR1 is GTSNPN, CDR2 SVGIG (reference sequence). The CDR3 has 16 residues.

In DNA form, the CDR3 reads TGTGCCAGCAGTCTAGCGGGAGGCGTAGAGACCCAGTACTTC. It is translated as CASSLAGGVETQYF. The V gene is TRBV6-5, the J gene TRBJ2-5, with 11 bases fitting TRBD2. V shed 5 bases and J 4 bases; nucleotides not matched to a gene: 3. The CDR3 covers 14 residues. Germline lookup yields CDR1 MNHEY and CDR2 SVGAGI.

The CDR3 DNA follows: TGTGCCAGCAGCCCGGTGGTTGACTATAATTCACCCCTCCACTTT. This encodes CASSPVVDYNSPLHF. This chain links TRBV7-8 with TRBJ1-6, with no clear D. V lost 5 bases and J lost 3, with 11 bases in between. This CDR3 comprises 15 residues. The germline V gene has CDR1 SGHVS and CDR2 FQNEAQ.

This sequence joins TRBV29-1 and TRBJ1-2; 7 nucleotides agree with TRBD1. There are 11 residues in the CDR3. V was pared by 5 bases and J by 8 bases, with 5 bases of the junction left unmatched. The germline gives CDR1 SQVTM, CDR2 ANQGSEA. CDR3: CSVRDSEGYTF. In DNA, the CDR3 is TGCAGCGTTCGGGACAGCGAAGGCTACACCTTC.

The chain carries TRBV5-5 and TRBJ2-7, with 9 positions matching TRBD1. The germline gives CDR1 SGHKS, CDR2 YYEKEE (reference sequence). With 1 base clipped from V and 4 bases from J, the junction kept 9 bases outside the gene matches. This CDR3 is 16 amino acids long. CDR3: CASSLPPGQGRYEQYF. As DNA, the CDR3 is TGTGCCAGCAGCTTGCCCCCGGGACAGGGAAGATACGAGCAGTACTTC.

This chain connects TRBV7-6 to TRBJ2-5; 9 bases are a match to TRBD2. The CDR3 is 16 amino acids. J gave up 1 base and V 5 bases, and 8 bases lay outside the gene matches. Germline loops: CDR1 SGHVS, CDR2 FNYEAQ. The CDR3 nucleotides read TGTGCCAGCAGCACCAGCCCGACTAGCGGCCAAGAGACCCAGTACTTC. Translation: CASSTSPTSGQETQYF.